The table lists the clone carrying this T cell receptor (beta chain) with a few counts. This sample stems from a study of blood T cell repertoires in COVID-19. Study details: COVID-19 samples collected from the United States, Italy and Spain covered acute and convalescent phases. Sources were T cells, B-cell-depleted T cells, or PBMCs; the material itself was cDNA or gDNA.

In the authors' methods: Estimates of nucleated cell counts were drawn from the amplification of reference gene primers. Sequencing was performed with immunoSEQ multiplex PCR; in TCRdb, only in-frame clones are kept and a portion is missing. That table gives V, J and clone size, and the DNA gave D and trimming. The table includes fewer than 200,000 clones, 87% detected once. This CDR3 is built from 14 residues. Germline values: CDR1 SGHDN, CDR2 FVKESK. V was pared by 5 bases and J by 5 bases, with 7 bases of the junction left unmatched. The genes are TRBV14 and TRBJ2-7; 9 bases map to TRBD1. This TCR was sampled from a woman in her fifties or sixties who had recovered from COVID-19. Sequences were obtained from peripheral blood. This CDR3 is CASSIATGGDEQYF. Written as DNA, the CDR3 is TGTGCCAGCAGCATAGCTACAGGGGGCGACGAGCAGTACTTC.